The rows below give T cell receptor beta chains drawn from one sample of a study of blood T cell repertoires in COVID-19. Sequencing was performed with immunoSEQ multiplex PCR; in TCRdb, only in-frame clones are kept and a portion is missing. The table has 200,000 to 250,000 clones, approximately 90% seen once. Material: PBMCs or T cells enriched from blood (not recorded which). Receptor source: a man aged 25 to 40 who had recovered from COVID-19. Both conserved end residues are part of each CDR3. A D gene is named only where the DNA matches it firmly. Expanded clones get a size class; other rows say once, few or many, or leave the size out.

clone_size | cdr3_length | j_call | v_call | d_call | cdr3_nt | cdr3_aa
- | 17 | TRBJ2-3 | TRBV3-1/TRBV3-2 | TRBD2 | TGTGCCAGCAGCCAAGATCTGAGCGGGAGGAGCACAGATACGCAGTATTTT | CASSQDLSGRSTDTQYF
- | 13 | TRBJ1-2 | TRBV7-9 | - | TGTGCCAGCAGCGTTAGGGGGGGTGTTGGCTACACCTTC | CASSVRGGVGYTF
- | 15 | TRBJ1-2 | TRBV5-6 | - | TGTGCCAGCAGCTTGGGAGGGCGTTCTAACTATGGCTACACCTTC | CASSLGGRSNYGYTF
- | 15 | TRBJ2-7 | TRBV19 | - | TGTGCCAGTAGCCTCGAAAGGGGGACAACCTACGAGCAGTACTTC | CASSLERGTTYEQYF
- | 14 | TRBJ1-1 | TRBV9 | - | TGTGCCAGCAGCGTAGTGGGGGGGCGGACTGAAGCTTTCTTT | CASSVVGGRTEAFF
- | 17 | TRBJ2-1 | TRBV7-2 | - | TGTGCCAGCAGCTTAGTAGGGGGCTGGGGGGATTACAATGAGCAGTTCTTC | CASSLVGGWGDYNEQFF
- | 13 | TRBJ1-2 | TRBV6-1 | - | TGTGCCAGCAGTGAGACAGAATTGGAGGGCTACACCTTC | CASSETELEGYTF
- | 18 | TRBJ2-5 | TRBV9 | TRBD2 | TGTGCCAGCAGCGTAGCTTTAGGACTAGCGGGGGAGGAAGAGACCCAGTACTTC | CASSVALGLAGEEETQYF
- | 13 | TRBJ2-7 | TRBV28 | - | TGTGCCAGCAGTTCAGGGGTTGCCTACGAGCAGTACTTC | CASSSGVAYEQYF
many | 16 | TRBJ2-1 | TRBV5-1 | - | TGCGCCAGCAGCCCTGGGGTGGACTTATTCTACAATGAGCAGTTCTTC | CASSPGVDLFYNEQFF
- | 16 | TRBJ2-7 | TRBV7-2 | TRBD1 | TGTGCCAGCAGCTTAGGTGGGACAGGGATCGGCTACGAGCAGTACTTC | CASSLGGTGIGYEQYF
- | 12 | TRBJ2-3 | TRBV6-5 | - | TGTGCCAGCACCGCGGGCACAGATACGCAGTATTTT | CASTAGTDTQYF
- | 16 | TRBJ2-3 | TRBV2 | TRBD1 | TGTGCCAGCAGACGCAGGGGGACCTTTCGGACAGATACGCAGTATTTT | CASRRRGTFRTDTQYF
- | 16 | TRBJ1-2 | TRBV3-1/TRBV3-2 | - | TGTGCCAGCAGCCCACAAGCATTGGGGGGAAATTATGGCTACACCTTC | CASSPQALGGNYGYTF
- | 15 | TRBJ2-3 | TRBV30 | TRBD1 | TGTGCCTGGAGTGGAGGGACAGGGGCCACAGATACGCAGTATTTT | CAWSGGTGATDTQYF
- | 18 | TRBJ2-7 | TRBV10-3 | TRBD2 | TGTGCCATCGCCCAAACTAGCGGGAGGGCCATTGGGTCCTACGAGCAGTACTTC | CAIAQTSGRAIGSYEQYF
- | 13 | TRBJ2-7 | TRBV6-2/TRBV6-3 | - | TGTGCCAGCAGTCAGGACATCGGTTACGAGCAGTACTTC | CASSQDIGYEQYF
- | 15 | TRBJ2-1 | TRBV28 | TRBD2 | TGTGCCAGCAGGAGAGGGACTAGCCCTCTCAATGAGCAGTTCTTC | CASRRGTSPLNEQFF
- | 16 | TRBJ2-2 | TRBV19 | TRBD1 | TGTGCCAGTAGCCCGGGACAGGGGGCCCGCACCGGGGAGCTGTTTTTT | CASSPGQGARTGELFF
- | 14 | TRBJ2-7 | TRBV10-2 | TRBD1 | TGCGCCAGCAGGGGGGGGACAGGGACCTACGAGCAGTACTTC | CASRGGTGTYEQYF
- | 15 | TRBJ2-7 | TRBV29-1 | - | TGCAGCGGGGCTTCGGTAACAGGGAGCTCCTACGAGCAGTACTTC | CSGASVTGSSYEQYF
- | 17 | TRBJ2-4 | TRBV9 | TRBD2 | TGTGCCAGCAGCGTAGATGCCGGGAGGGTAGCCAAAAACATTCAGTACTTC | CASSVDAGRVAKNIQYF
- | 15 | TRBJ1-1 | TRBV18 | - | TGTGCCAGCTCACCAGGGCTGGGGGCAGACACTGAAGCTTTCTTT | CASSPGLGADTEAFF
- | 17 | TRBJ2-7 | TRBV7-8 | - | TGTGCCAGCAGCGAACACGGAGTAGGTTCTTTGGTCGACGAGCAGTACTTC | CASSEHGVGSLVDEQYF
- | 16 | TRBJ1-6 | TRBV3-1/TRBV3-2 | - | TGTGCCAGCAGCCTCGAGGGGGGGGGACGAAATTCACCCCTCCACTTT | CASSLEGGGRNSPLHF
- | 14 | TRBJ1-5 | TRBV7-9 | TRBD1 | TGTGCCAGCTCAGAGGGACAGGGATCTCCGCCCCAGCATTTT | CASSEGQGSPPQHF
- | 14 | TRBJ1-2 | TRBV19 | - | TGTGCCAGTAGTTATACCATGGACACCTATGGCTACACCTTC | CASSYTMDTYGYTF
- | 16 | TRBJ1-1 | TRBV5-1 | - | TGCGCCAGCAGCCAGAGGTTCTCAGGGGTTGGGACTGAAGCTTTCTTT | CASSQRFSGVGTEAFF
- | 15 | TRBJ2-5 | TRBV7-7 | - | TGTGCTAGCAAGCCGGGAGCCGAAGGCGGGGAGACCCAGTACTTC | CASKPGAEGGETQYF
- | 14 | TRBJ1-2 | TRBV3-1/TRBV3-2 | TRBD1 | TGTGCCAGCAGCGGCGGGACAGGGGGCAGAGGCTACACCTTC | CASSGGTGGRGYTF
many | 15 | TRBJ1-6 | TRBV19 | - | TGTGCCAGCAATTCCGACAGACCGTATAATTCACCCCTCCACTTT | CASNSDRPYNSPLHF
- | 11 | TRBJ2-7 | TRBV9 | - | TGTGCCAGCAGCCCGTCCTACGAGCAGTACTTC | CASSPSYEQYF
- | 14 | TRBJ2-7 | TRBV6-5 | - | TGTGCCAGCAGTTACCGGGGGTTGAAGAACGAGCAGTACTTC | CASSYRGLKNEQYF
few | 17 | TRBJ1-2 | TRBV7-9 | TRBD1 | TGTGCCAGCAGCCAAAACATATGGACAGGGGGCGGTGATGGCTACACCTTC | CASSQNIWTGGGDGYTF
- | 16 | TRBJ1-2 | TRBV9 | TRBD1 | TGTGCCAGCAGCGTAGGGACAGGGGGCTTTTTTGATGGCTACACCTTC | CASSVGTGGFFDGYTF
- | 14 | TRBJ2-7 | TRBV2 | TRBD1 | TGTGCCAGCAGTGGAGGACAGGGTTCCTACGAGCAGTACTTC | CASSGGQGSYEQYF
- | 17 | TRBJ2-3 | TRBV25-1 | - | TGTGCCAGCACCACTCCTGGGCGGGACGCCCTCACAGATACGCAGTATTTT | CASTTPGRDALTDTQYF
- | 10 | TRBJ1-2 | TRBV20-1 | - | TGCAGAGCGGGTTTAGATGGCTACACCTTC | CRAGLDGYTF
- | 15 | TRBJ2-1 | TRBV3-1/TRBV3-2 | TRBD2 | TGTGCCAGCAGCCAAGAAGCGGGGGTCTACAATGAGCAGTTCTTC | CASSQEAGVYNEQFF
- | 14 | TRBJ1-1 | TRBV5-5 | - | TGTGCCAGCAGCGTCCTCGCAGGGAACACTGAAGCTTTCTTT | CASSVLAGNTEAFF